Below, 21 T cell receptor beta chains from the same sample are listed, as sequenced in a study of tumor-infiltrating lymphocytes in primary liver carcinoma. Total RNA and DNA came together from 20-30 mg of bulk tissue without cell sorting. A constant-region primer served to make TCR beta cDNA from around 500 ng total RNA. Slightly modified ARM-PCR served as the procedure for the TCR beta libraries. These libraries came from three rounds of nested multiplex PCR. With TRBV1-TRBV30 forward primers and a C-beta reverse primer, the first two PCR rounds were run for around 11 cycles each. TCRdb reanalysed the multiplex PCR reads using MiXCR and keeps one entry per CDR3 protein. Found here are about 100,000 distinct CDR3 sequences, approximately 70% of them singletons; the top ten hold 12%. The sample comprised liver tumor tissue from sampling region 2. Described subset: tumor region T2, inferior pole. The source of these receptors is a woman aged 55-69 years with primary liver carcinoma and hepatitis B virus infection.

The V gene is TRBV29-1, the J gene TRBJ2-5, with TRBD1 matching over 7 bases. Germline CDR1 reads SQVTM; CDR2 reads ANQGSEA. This CDR3 contains 11 residues. With V trimmed by 6 bases and J by 4 bases, 2 bases remained unmatched. The CDR3 loop is CSVTGIETQYF. The CDR3 region has the DNA TGCAGCGTGACAGGGATAGAGACCCAGTACTTC. Filled out from reference TRBV29-1 and TRBJ2-5, the complete variable domain reads SAVISQKPSRDICQRGTSLTIQCQVDSQVTMMFWYRQQPGQSLTLIATANQGSEATYESGFVIDKFPISRPNLTFSTLTVSNMSPEDSSIYLCSVTGIETQYFGPGTRLLVL.

As for this clonotype: The final CDR3 position lacks the conserved phenylalanine or tryptophan, pointing to a likely read error. This CDR3 is CAISLGTGGPLEQYL. The CDR3 DNA reads TGTGCCATCAGCTTAGGGACAGGGGGCCCCCTCGAGCAGTACCTC. This chain links TRBV11-3 with TRBJ2-7; 12 nucleotides line up with TRBD1. The CDR3 consists of 15 residues. Germline CDR1 is SGHNT and CDR2 is YENEEA.

This sequence joins TRBV28 and TRBJ1-1; perhaps TRBD1 as D (5 bases). Germline V CDR1 and CDR2: MDHEN, SYDVKM. Trimming took off 10 bases at V and 5 bases at J, with 29 bases between the two ends. This CDR3 comprises 17 residues. CDR3 coding DNA: TGTGCCAACAGCCGTCGTTGGTGGGATAGGGGTCAGACTGAAGCTTTCTTT. This translates into CANSRRWWDRGQTEAFF.

This clonotype appeared once. CDR3 in DNA: TGTGCCAGCAGCCAAGCGGGAGGGCCCTGTGAGCAGTACTTC. It encodes CASSQAGGPCEQYF. The V and J genes are TRBV6-5 and TRBJ2-7; TRBD2 aligns across 10 bases. This CDR3 has 14 amino acids. J gave up 7 bases and V 6 bases, and 9 bases lay outside the gene matches. CDR1 and CDR2 (germline): MNHEY, SVGAGI.

About this clonotype itself: Given a much more abundant clone one base away, this may be a read error. The rearrangement joins TRBV5-1 to TRBJ2-5; 10 bases fit TRBD2. Germline-derived CDR1 and CDR2 are SGHRS and YFSETQ. The CDR3 is made up of 13 amino acids. CDR3 amino acids: CANSSGTSVTQYF. The CDR3 DNA reads as TGCGCCAACAGCTCCGGGACTAGCGTAACCCAGTACTTC.

This chain joins TRBV11-2 and TRBJ2-1; 8 bases fit TRBD2. V dropped 5 bases and J dropped 8; count of bases not matched to a gene: 17. Germline V gene data show CDR1 as SGHAT and CDR2 as FQNNGV. The CDR3 totals 17 residues. Here the CDR3 reads CASSRRPAGEPVDEQFF. The CDR3 region has the DNA TGTGCCAGCAGCAGGAGACCAGCGGGAGAGCCGGTGGATGAGCAGTTCTTC.

This clonotype was seen at least ten times. The gene calls are TRBV5-1 and TRBJ2-1; TRBD2 matches at 7 bases. V dropped 3 bases and J dropped 5; count of bases not matched to a gene: 5. CDR3 length: 14 residues. Germline V lookup: CDR1 SGHRS, CDR2 YFSETQ. CDR3 amino acids: CASSYSGANNEQFF. Written as DNA, the CDR3 is TGCGCCAGCAGCTACAGCGGGGCTAACAATGAGCAGTTCTTC.

Of note for this clonotype: A read error may produce the germline difference seen at one junction end. This chain connects TRBV11-2 to TRBJ2-1; TRBD1 matches at 9 bases. The CDR3 has 16 residues. The germline V gene has CDR1 SGHAT and CDR2 FQNNGV. The CDR3 protein is CTSGLVSGQGYDEQFF. CDR3 DNA: TGTACCAGCGGCTTAGTTTCGGGACAGGGATACGATGAGCAGTTCTTC. Full variable domain (missing parts from reference TRBV11-2 and TRBJ2-1): EAGVAQSPRYKIIEKRQSVAFWCNPISGHATLYWYQQILGQGPKLLIQFQNNGVVDDSQLPKDRFSAERLKGVDSTLKIQPAKLEDSAVYLCTSGLVSGQGYDEQFFGPGTRLTVL.

Only one count was recorded for this clonotype. The CDR3 is CASNLTWGKNYGYTF. Here the CDR3 DNA reads TGTGCCAGCAACCTCACATGGGGCAAGAACTATGGCTACACCTTC. This chain joins TRBV7-9 and TRBJ1-2, with D possibly TRBD1 on 5 matching bases. V lost 7 bases to trimming and J lost 2 bases, with 17 bases between them. CDR3 length: 15 residues. Germline CDR1 is SEHNR and CDR2 is FQNEAQ (reference sequence). Looking up the rest from reference TRBV7-9 and TRBJ1-2 gives the full variable domain: DTGVSQNPRHKITKRGQNVTFRCDPISEHNRLYWYRQTLGQGPEFLTYFQNEAQLEKSRLLSDRFSAERPKGSFSTLEIQRTEQGDSAMYLCASNLTWGKNYGYTFGSGTRLTVV.

Concerning this clonotype itself: At one end, the junction sequence differs from germline, possibly due to a read error. The chain is built from TRBV11-3 and TRBJ2-2; weak D call: TRBD2 (6 bases). This CDR3 spans 17 amino acids. Germline-derived CDR1 and CDR2 are SGHNT and YENEEA. This chain's CDR3 is CASSLDSAGANTGGLFF. CDR3 DNA: TGTGCCAGCAGCTTAGATAGCGCTGGTGCGAACACCGGGGGGCTGTTTTTT.

With regard to this clonotype: A much larger clone is a single base away; this may be a read error. V and J are TRBV5-1 and TRBJ2-7, with no clear D. The germline gives CDR1 SGHRS, CDR2 YFSETQ. The V end lost 2 bases, the J end lost 9 bases, and 9 bases lay between the germline ends. This CDR3 is built from 11 residues. CDR3 loop: CASSFLNGQYF. CDR3 coding DNA: TGCGCCAGCAGCTTCCTCAACGGGCAGTACTTC.

Comment on this clonotype: At one of its ends the junction is not consistent with the germline gene, which may arise from a read error. The J gene is TRBJ1-1, the V gene TRBV20-1; a weak D match, TRBD1 (5 bases). The CDR3 contains 15 residues. Looked up from germline, CDR1 is DFQATT and CDR2 is SNEGSKA (reference sequence). CDR3 region: CSARDWGRMNTGAFF. As DNA, the CDR3 is TGCAGTGCTAGAGATTGGGGCAGGATGAACACTGGAGCTTTCTTT.

A word on this clonotype: Without the conserved terminal phenylalanine or tryptophan, this CDR3 likely stems from a read error. V and J are TRBV29-1 and TRBJ2-7; 7 bases align to TRBD1. Germline trimming cut 4 bases from V and 4 bases from J; bases unmatched to any gene: 10. The CDR3 is made up of 14 amino acids. Germline values: CDR1 SQVTM, CDR2 ANQGSEA. CDR3 region: CSVAGTAAAYEQYI. CDR3 sequence (DNA): TGCAGCGTTGCGGGGACAGCGGCAGCATACGAGCAGTACATC.

Regarding this clonotype: Mismatch with germline at one junction end may stem from a read error. The chain recombines TRBV29-1 with TRBJ2-1, with 7 bases aligning to TRBD2. The CDR3 extends over 14 amino acids. Germline V gene lookup returns CDR1 SQVTM and CDR2 ANQGSEA. CDR3 loop: CSGKRGSSYYEQFF. For the CDR3, the DNA is TGCAGCGGCAAGCGGGGTAGCTCCTACTATGAGCAGTTCTTC.

This clonotype was recorded once. A read error may produce the germline difference seen at one junction end. V and J are TRBV11-2 and TRBJ2-1, with 11 bases aligning to TRBD2. The CDR3 loop spans 17 amino acids. Germline assignment: CDR1 SGHAT and CDR2 FQNNGV. The CDR3 nucleotides read TGTCCCAGCACCTTGGGTCTGGTAGCGGGAGGGCCGAATGAGCAGTTCTTC. Its protein product is CPSTLGLVAGGPNEQFF.

The CDR3 spells CASHPSGVRPDYGYTF. CDR3 coding DNA: TGTGCCAGCCACCCATCGGGAGTGCGTCCTGACTATGGCTACACCTTC. The chain has TRBV2 and TRBJ1-2, with no clear D. The CDR3 runs 16 residues. The V end lost 8 bases, the J end lost 3 bases, and 22 bases lay between the germline ends. CDR1 is SNHLY and CDR2 is FYNNEI in the germline V gene.

The gene calls are TRBV11-3 and TRBJ2-5, with 8 bases identical to TRBD1. In germline, CDR1 is SGHNT, CDR2 YENEEA. This CDR3 is 14 amino acids long. The CDR3 coding sequence is TGTGTTAGCAGCAAGGACAGGGAGGTCGAGACCCAGTACTTC. This encodes CVSSKDREVETQYF.

Worth noting for this clonotype: The junction does not match germline at one end; this may be a read error. The chain is built from TRBV6-5 and TRBJ1-1, with TRBD1 matching over 8 bases. The germline CDR1 and CDR2 sequences are MNHEY and SVGAGI. This CDR3 is 14 amino acids long. DNA of the CDR3: TGTGCCAGTAGTTCGCAGGGGGCGAACACTGAAGATTTCTTT. As protein: CASSSQGANTEDFF.

This clonotype was seen a few times. A read error may produce the germline difference seen at one junction end. J is TRBJ2-7 and V is TRBV29-1; 14 bases align to TRBD2. CDR3 size: 16 residues. The germline CDR1 and CDR2 sequences are SQVTM and ANQGSEA. CDR3 region: CSMNQGLAGVLYEQYF. CDR3 sequence (DNA): TGCAGCATGAACCAGGGACTAGCGGGAGTGTTATACGAACAGTATTTC.

As concerns this clonotype: This sequence may be a read error, since a much larger clone differs from it by one base. The chain joins TRBV5-1 to TRBJ1-5, with D unresolved. CDR1 and CDR2 from the germline V gene are SGHRS and YFSETQ. V was shortened by 5 bases and J by 7 bases, with 13 bases between the two germline ends. The CDR3 spans 13 residues. The CDR3 protein is CASREDNVQPQHF. CDR3 sequence (DNA): TGCGCCAGCAGGGAAGACAATGTCCAGCCCCAGCATTTT.

The chain has TRBV20-1 and TRBJ1-3; D gene ambiguous. Germline lookup yields CDR1 DFQATT and CDR2 SNEGSKA (reference sequence). With 3 bases removed from V and 0 bases from J, the gap between germline ends came to 12 bases. There are 15 residues in the CDR3. In DNA, the CDR3 is TGCAGTGCTAGGATGGGCAGAAGCTCTGGAAACACCATATATTTT. Amino acid sequence: CSARMGRSSGNTIYF.